The entry that follows covers one T cell receptor beta chain sequence. Its antigen is still unknown. Time point here: new active TB diagnosis, blood taken before or within 7 days of starting treatment. Confirmation came from sputum smear and/or culture positivity for M. tuberculosis. On average about 100,000 T cells per donor were immunosequenced. V trimming: 1 base; J trimming: 5 bases; junction bases outside the gene matches: 4. This CDR3 is built from 15 residues. Per germline, CDR1 LGHNA and CDR2 YNFKEQ. Here immunoSEQ multiplex PCR was the method, and the copy in TCRdb shows in-frame clones only, minus some. This sample carries 25,000 to 40,000 clones, 87% of them seen once, and the ten largest clones take roughly 5%. This entry comes from a study of T cells in tuberculosis. Whole-study results and caveats: Active tuberculosis TCR-alpha repertoires lay closer to GMM-specific TCRs than IGRA-negative controls, suggesting clonal expansion.

The receptor was isolated from an adult with tuberculosis. This chain uses TRBV4-2 with TRBJ1-2; 10 nucleotides line up with TRBD1. This material consisted of PBMCs, taken at tuberculosis diagnosis. This CDR3 reads CASSQGQGAGYGYTF. CDR3 nucleotides: TGTGCCAGCAGCCAAGGACAGGGGGCAGGATATGGCTACACCTTC.